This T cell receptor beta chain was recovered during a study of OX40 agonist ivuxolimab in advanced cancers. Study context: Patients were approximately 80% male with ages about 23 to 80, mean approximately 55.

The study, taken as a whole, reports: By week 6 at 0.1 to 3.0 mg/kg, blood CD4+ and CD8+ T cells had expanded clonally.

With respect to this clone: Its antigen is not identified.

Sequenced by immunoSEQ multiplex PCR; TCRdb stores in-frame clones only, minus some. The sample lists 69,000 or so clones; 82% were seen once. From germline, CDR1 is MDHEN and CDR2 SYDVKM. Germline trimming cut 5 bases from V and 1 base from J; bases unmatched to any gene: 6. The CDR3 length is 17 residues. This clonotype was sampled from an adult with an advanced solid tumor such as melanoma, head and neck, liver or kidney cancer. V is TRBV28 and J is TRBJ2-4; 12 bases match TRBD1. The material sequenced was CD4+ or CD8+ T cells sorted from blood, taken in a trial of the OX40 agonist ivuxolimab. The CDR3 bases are TGTGCCAGCAGTCCGGGGACAGGGGGCGCTGCCAAAAACATTCAGTACTTC. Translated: CASSPGTGGAAKNIQYF.